Following are 19 T cell receptor beta chains from one sample sequenced in a study of T cells after yellow fever vaccination. Via MiXCR, TCRdb re-called the 5' RACE reads, giving one row per CDR3 protein. Among 340,000 or so distinct CDR3 sequences, about an eighth were seen once, and the ten largest hold roughly 3%. The sequencing used CD4+ T cells sorted from PBMCs, collected 15 days after the yellow fever booster vaccination. These receptors were taken from a young man who received the YFV17D yellow fever vaccine.

This clonotype was detected only a few times. The V and J genes are TRBV5-4 and TRBJ1-6, with D perhaps matching TRBD1 (6 bases). The V gene's germline CDR1 is SGHNT and CDR2 YYREEE (reference sequence). The CDR3 spans 15 residues. Trimming left V 0 bases short and J 7 bases short, with 11 bases between. CDR3 sequence (DNA): TGTGCCAGCAGCTTGGTCAACAGGGTGAATTCACCCCTCCACTTT. Protein: CASSLVNRVNSPLHF. The full variable domain, completed using reference TRBV5-4 and TRBJ1-6, is ETGVTQSPTHLIKTRGQQVTLRCSSQSGHNTVSWYQQALGQGPQFIFQYYREEENGRGNFPPRFSGLQFPNYSSELNVNALELDDSALYLCASSLVNRVNSPLHFGNGTRLTVT.

The rearrangement links TRBV5-1 to TRBJ1-5; D may be TRBD1 (6 bases). Between the trimmed V and J ends, which lost 4 bases and 9 bases, there was a span of 17 bases. Germline CDR1 SGHRS, CDR2 YFSETQ. The CDR3 loop spans 14 amino acids. CDR3 sequence: CASSPTGGPLPQHF. Written as DNA, the CDR3 is TGCGCCAGCAGCCCGACAGGTGGCCCCTTGCCCCAGCATTTT.

The gene calls are TRBV28 and TRBJ2-7; 10 positions match TRBD1. V gave up 4 bases and J gave up 3 bases; unmatched junction bases: 3. The CDR3 contains 14 residues. Per germline, CDR1 MDHEN and CDR2 SYDVKM. CDR3 protein: CASSSGQGIYEQYV. The CDR3 DNA is TGTGCCAGCAGTTCGGGACAGGGGATCTACGAGCAGTACGTC.

The chain combines TRBV4-3 with TRBJ2-3, with 7 bases matching TRBD2. J lost 4 bases, V lost 6 bases, and 13 bases had no gene match. The CDR3 runs to 16 residues. CDR1 LGHNA and CDR2 YSLEER come from the germline V gene. The CDR3 sequence is CASRRGRGGGADTQYF. DNA of the CDR3: TGCGCCAGCAGGAGGGGCCGCGGGGGAGGCGCAGATACGCAGTATTTT.

V and J are TRBV20-1 and TRBJ1-1; D not resolved. Germline-derived CDR1 and CDR2 are DFQATT and SNEGSKA (reference sequence). The CDR3 runs to 13 residues. Trimming left V 1 base short and J 0 bases short, with 6 bases between. CDR3 sequence reads: CSARGGLNTEAFF. CDR3 nucleotide sequence: TGCAGTGCTAGAGGGGGATTGAACACTGAAGCTTTCTTT.

The chain's CDR3 is CASSEYRGSGTGELFF. CDR3 in DNA: TGTGCCAGCAGTGAATATAGGGGTAGCGGTACCGGGGAGCTGTTTTTT. The chain employs TRBV25-1 and TRBJ2-2; the D gene is possibly TRBD2 (6 bases). This CDR3 comprises 16 residues. Between the trimmed V and J ends, which lost 0 bases and 5 bases, there was a span of 13 bases. CDR1 is MGHDK, CDR2 SYGVNS, per germline.

This chain uses TRBV7-2 with TRBJ2-7; D gene unclear. The germline gives CDR1 SGHTA, CDR2 FQGNSA. The germline V and J ends were trimmed by 3 bases and 0 bases, with 9 bases remaining between them. The CDR3 is 14 amino acids. The CDR3 region has the DNA TGTGCCAGCAGCTTTACGACCAGCTCCTACGAGCAGTACTTC. The encoded protein is CASSFTTSSYEQYF.

The CDR3 DNA reads TGTGCCAGCAGCGTCCAGGGGGCTAGCGAGTCGGAGACCCAGTACTTC. Amino acids: CASSVQGASESETQYF. The chain employs TRBV9 and TRBJ2-5; 8 nucleotides match TRBD1. Germline V gene data show CDR1 as SGDLS and CDR2 as YYNGEE. This CDR3 spans 16 amino acids. Germline trimming cut 2 bases from V and 5 bases from J; bases unmatched to any gene: 11.

This clonotype appeared many times. The chain carries TRBV7-9 and TRBJ1-1; D not certain. Trimming left V 7 bases short and J 11 bases short, with 20 bases between. The CDR3 totals 13 residues. The V gene's germline CDR1 is SEHNR and CDR2 FQNEAQ (reference sequence). The CDR3 DNA reads as TGTGCCAGCACCCCCCCCGTTCTAGCGAGCGCTTTCTTT. Amino acids: CASTPPVLASAFF. The full variable domain, in which reference TRBV7-9 and TRBJ1-1 provide the parts outside the CDR3, is DTGVSQNPRHKITKRGQNVTFRCDPISEHNRLYWYRQTLGQGPEFLTYFQNEAQLEKSRLLSDRFSAERPKGSFSTLEIQRTEQGDSAMYLCASTPPVLASAFFGQGTRLTVV.

This clonotype was counted only a few times. The V and J genes are TRBV18 and TRBJ2-5; tentative D call: TRBD2 (6 bases). V lost 1 base to trimming and J lost 5 bases, with 8 bases between them. The germline V gene has CDR1 KGHSH and CDR2 LQKENI. There are 13 residues in the CDR3. The CDR3 loop is CASSPLAAETQYF. The CDR3 DNA reads as TGTGCCAGCTCACCACTAGCGGCGGAGACCCAGTACTTC.

The J gene is TRBJ2-7, the V gene TRBV7-9; D gene uncertain. Germline CDR1 reads SEHNR; CDR2 reads FQNEAQ (reference sequence). This CDR3 is 12 amino acids long. Between the trimmed V and J ends, which lost 1 base and 4 bases, there was a span of 5 bases. The CDR3 here is CASSLGTYEQYV. The CDR3 DNA reads as TGTGCCAGCAGCTTAGGCACTTACGAGCAGTACGTC.

This clonotype has a count of ten or more. The chain employs TRBV5-1 and TRBJ2-5, with D tentatively TRBD1 (7 bases). Germline values: CDR1 SGHRS, CDR2 YFSETQ. V lost 0 bases and J lost 3, with 12 bases in between. The CDR3 is 15 amino acids. DNA for the CDR3: TGCGCCAGCAGCTTGGAGGGCAGGGGGGAAGAGACCCAGTACTTC. Protein sequence: CASSLEGRGEETQYF.

This clonotype turned up a few times. The J gene is TRBJ1-4, the V gene TRBV12-3 or TRBV12-4; the D gene is possibly TRBD1 (5 bases). V lost 5 bases, J lost 7 bases, and 8 bases lay in between. The CDR3 is 12 residues long. CDR3 sequence reads: CASSGGAEKLFF. The CDR3 DNA follows: TGTGCCAGCAGTGGGGGTGCTGAAAAACTGTTTTTT.

This clonotype was counted at least ten times. This sequence joins TRBV5-1 and TRBJ2-3, with D maybe TRBD1 (6 bases). Trimming removed 0 bases from V and 3 bases from J, with 11 bases in between. The CDR3 length is 15 residues. Germline lookup yields CDR1 SGHRS and CDR2 YFSETQ. The CDR3 DNA reads TGCGCCAGCAGCTTGGCCCAGGGGAAGACAGATACGCAGTATTTT. Translated, it gives CASSLAQGKTDTQYF.

The rearrangement links TRBV5-6 to TRBJ2-1, with TRBD2 matching 9 bases. V lost 1 base to trimming and J lost 5 bases; unmatched junction nucleotides: 4. The CDR3 is 15 amino acids. Germline CDR1 is SGHDT and CDR2 is YYEEEE. The CDR3 is CASSLTGLANNEQFF. CDR3 nucleotide sequence: TGTGCCAGCAGCTTGACGGGACTAGCTAACAATGAGCAGTTCTTC.

This clonotype was seen repeatedly, ten times or more. The rearrangement links TRBV7-2 to TRBJ2-4, with D possibly called TRBD1 or TRBD2 (6 bases each). Germline V gives CDR1 SGHTA, CDR2 FQGNSA. Trimming cost V 4 bases and J 6 bases, with 16 bases left between them. CDR3 length: 15 amino acids. The CDR3 spells CASSSPLGGRNIQYF. The CDR3 nucleotides read TGTGCCAGCAGCTCCCCGTTGGGGGGCCGAAACATTCAGTACTTC.

The chain links TRBV29-1 to TRBJ1-1; D ambiguous. CDR3 length equals 13 residues. Trimming removed 4 bases at V and 1 base at J, with 10 bases between. Germline V gene lookup returns CDR1 SQVTM and CDR2 ANQGSEA. The CDR3 DNA sequence: TGCAGCGTTGCCTACCAAGGGAACACTGAAGCTTTCTTT. It is translated as CSVAYQGNTEAFF.

J is TRBJ2-2 and V is TRBV4-3; D is unresolved. This CDR3 contains 16 residues. V lost 0 bases, J lost 1 base, and 9 bases lay in between. CDR1 is LGHNA, CDR2 YSLEER, per germline. CDR3 in DNA: TGCGCCAGCAGCCAAGATTGGCTGGAGAACACCGGGGAGCTGTTTTTT. Protein product: CASSQDWLENTGELFF.

This clonotype was recorded a few times. This chain connects TRBV6-2 or TRBV6-3 to TRBJ1-4; D gene unclear. V gave up 8 bases and J gave up 1 base, with 11 bases separating them. Germline assignment: CDR1 MNHEY and CDR2 SVGEGT. CDR3 size: 14 residues. The CDR3 coding sequence is TGTGCCAGCGCCAACAAGGGAACTAATGAAAAACTGTTTTTT. Translated, it gives CASANKGTNEKLFF.